This entry lists 21 T cell receptor beta chains sequenced from one sample in a study of CXCR3-negative and CXCR3-positive naive CD8 T cells. The authors prepared UMI-labeled TRB cDNA libraries by 5' RACE. Using the 5' RACE reads, TCRdb records one entry per CDR3 protein without DNA. The sample table sets out about 62,000 distinct CDR3 sequences. Source material: naive CXCR3- CD8+ T cells from blood. As to subset: CD45RO-CCR7+CD27+CD95- naive CD8+ T cells lacking CXCR3 (TNR3-). Receptor source: a human donor in good health. Some clones in this sample may be carry-over from other donors' samples.

This chain uses TRBV28 with TRBJ1-6. The CDR3 extends over 17 amino acids. Germline loops: CDR1 MDHEN, CDR2 SYDVKM. CDR3 sequence: CASSPEYMADFNSPLHF.

The chain employs TRBV28 and TRBJ2-1; TCRdb's D call, TRBD2, is unchecked because there is no DNA. Germline lookup yields CDR1 MDHEN and CDR2 SYDVKM. The CDR3 is made up of 18 amino acids. The CDR3 loop is CASRDLAGGAISYNEQFF.

The chain has TRBV7-2 and TRBJ1-6. Germline V gene lookup returns CDR1 SGHTA and CDR2 FQGNSA. CDR3 length: 17 amino acids. CDR3 amino acids: CASSLDSRGVGGSPLHF.

The chain joins TRBV7-2 to TRBJ2-7; TCRdb reports TRBD2, a call that lacks DNA to check it against. Germline V gene data show CDR1 as SGHTA and CDR2 as FQGNSA. The CDR3 spans 18 residues. CDR3 region: CASSLATGLAGELPEQYF.

The CDR3 sequence: CASSLEVGSYEQYF. V is TRBV5-1 and J is TRBJ2-7. Germline V CDR1 and CDR2: SGHRS, YFSETQ. The CDR3 totals 14 residues.

V and J are TRBV7-3 and TRBJ2-1; TCRdb indicates TRBD1, and absent DNA this call remains unverified. Germline loops: CDR1 SGHTA, CDR2 FQGTGA. CDR3 length equals 11 residues. The CDR3 loop is CASSSGGEQFF. Complete variable domain (other parts from reference TRBV7-3 and TRBJ2-1): GAGVSQTPSNKVTEKGKYVELRCDPISGHTALYWYRQSLGQGPEFLIYFQGTGAADDSGLPNDRFFAVRPEGSVSTLKIQRTERGDSAVYLCASSSGGEQFFGPGTRLTVL.

The chain recombines TRBV29-1 with TRBJ1-3; TCRdb proposes TRBD1, but this gene call is untestable without DNA. Looked up from germline, CDR1 is SQVTM and CDR2 is ANQGSEA. The CDR3 sequence is 13 residues long. CDR3 loop: CSGTTGSGNTIYF.

J is TRBJ2-7 and V is TRBV12-3 or TRBV12-4; TCRdb designates TRBD1, a call that cannot be tested without DNA. The CDR3 covers 14 residues. The CDR3 loop reads CATGDEIGTYEQYF.

CDR3 in amino acids: CASSPGTSGSDEQFF. The chain uses TRBV6-6 and TRBJ2-1; with no DNA, the TCRdb D assignment of TRBD2 cannot be verified. The CDR3 sequence is 15 residues long. CDR1 is MNHNY, CDR2 SVGAGI, per germline (reference sequence).

This chain uses TRBV9 with TRBJ1-1. The CDR3 runs 14 residues. Germline V gene data show CDR1 as SGDLS and CDR2 as YYNGEE. CDR3 amino acids: CASSVVSRDTEAFF.

This chain uses TRBV27 with TRBJ1-2; TCRdb designates TRBD1, a call that cannot be tested without DNA. The germline gives CDR1 MNHEY, CDR2 SMNVEV (reference sequence). The CDR3 contains 11 residues. This CDR3 is CASSFCRLDTF.

The chain is built from TRBV20-1 and TRBJ1-3; TCRdb's D gene call, TRBD1, goes unchecked for lack of DNA. Germline CDR1 DFQATT, CDR2 SNEGSKA (reference sequence). The CDR3 is 19 residues long. The CDR3 sequence: CSARARTGVFGSSGNTIYF.

The V call is TRBV20-1, the J call TRBJ1-6; TCRdb selects TRBD1, and the lack of DNA leaves this call unchecked. Per germline, CDR1 DFQATT and CDR2 SNEGSKA (reference sequence). The CDR3 runs to 15 residues. The CDR3 sequence: CSARDSGRGSSPLHF.

CDR3 residues: CSVHKQGFLAGELFF. The chain has TRBV29-1 and TRBJ2-2; TCRdb proposes TRBD1, but this gene call is untestable without DNA. The CDR3 runs to 15 residues. CDR1 SQVTM and CDR2 ANQGSEA come from the germline V gene.

The gene calls are TRBV29-1 and TRBJ2-7; TCRdb's assignment of TRBD1 cannot be checked, as there is no DNA. The CDR3 is 15 amino acids. Germline assignment: CDR1 SQVTM and CDR2 ANQGSEA. CDR3 residues: CSVDNWTGGSYEQYF.

The chain employs TRBV29-1 and TRBJ2-7; the TCRdb D gene call, TRBD1, has no DNA to confirm it. The CDR3 loop spans 13 amino acids. Germline CDR1 SQVTM, CDR2 ANQGSEA. The CDR3 is CSVGQLSSYEQYF.

This rearrangement joins TRBV29-1 to TRBJ1-6; without DNA, the TCRdb call of TRBD1 cannot be checked. CDR1 is SQVTM and CDR2 is ANQGSEA in the germline V gene. This CDR3 has 13 residues. The CDR3 reads CSVSTGYNSPLHF.

The V gene is TRBV14, the J gene TRBJ2-4; checking the TCRdb D call of TRBD2 is not possible without DNA. This CDR3 comprises 13 residues. Germline V gene sequence: CDR1 SGHDN, CDR2 FVKESK. The CDR3 is CASSQLLANIQYF. The entire variable domain, with the rest obtained from reference TRBV14 and TRBJ2-4, is as follows: EAGVTQFPSHSVIEKGQTVTLRCDPISGHDNLYWYRRVMGKEIKFLLHFVKESKQDESGMPNNRFLAERTGGTYSTLKVQPAELEDSGVYFCASSQLLANIQYFGAGTRLSVL.

This chain links TRBV7-7 with TRBJ2-7; the D call of TRBD1 rests on TCRdb alone, since no DNA is present to check it. The CDR3 has 15 amino acids. Germline CDR1 is SSHAT and CDR2 is FNYEAQ (reference sequence). CDR3 sequence: CASSPLISSTYEQYF.

The chain has TRBV4-1 and TRBJ2-7. CDR3 size: 14 residues. CDR1 and CDR2 from the germline V gene are MGHRA and YSYEKL. This CDR3 reads CASSQDPTTYEQYF.

The chain recombines TRBV5-1 with TRBJ2-7; the TCRdb call, TRBD1, lacks DNA for checking. Germline V gene lookup returns CDR1 SGHRS and CDR2 YFSETQ. This CDR3 comprises 22 residues. CDR3: CASSLAEVPKTRDTTSPYEQYF.